This TCR beta chain was recorded in a study of CD8 T cells in Susac syndrome. RNA, at 0.5 to 1 ug, was reverse transcribed with random hexamers. TCRdb re-derived calls from the immunoSEQ multiplex PCR reads in MiXCR, one entry per CDR3 protein. The table lists a few hundred thousand distinct CDR3 sequences, approximately 92% of them singletons, with around 0.072% in the top ten. This CDR3 has 18 amino acids. V dropped 4 bases and J dropped 5; count of bases not matched to a gene: 16. CDR1 is SGHRS, CDR2 YFSETQ, per germline. Sequencing of TCR beta was performed on blood CD8+ and CD4+ T cells. This TCR came from a human donor with multiple sclerosis. V and J are TRBV5-1 and TRBJ2-5; the match to TRBD1 covers 11 bases. The sample comprised CD4+ T cells from PBMCs. Here the CDR3 reads CASSPGQGASLTQETQYF. CDR3 bases: TGCGCCAGCAGCCCTGGACAGGGGGCATCGTTAACTCAGGAGACCCAGTACTTC.